These 29 T cell receptor beta chains were all obtained from the same sample, sequenced in a study of blood T cell repertoires in COVID-19. This table comes from immunoSEQ multiplex PCR, and its TCRdb copy is limited to in-frame clones, with some not included. The table shows around 250,000 clones, with about 82% occurring only once. The sample consisted of peripheral blood. The receptor source for this set is an elderly man with acute or convalescent COVID-19.

V and J are TRBV18 and TRBJ2-3; 13 nucleotides agree with TRBD2. The CDR3 covers 14 residues. Germline CDR1 KGHSH, CDR2 LQKENI. The J segment lost 7 bases and the V segment lost 3 bases, leaving 1 base of the junction unmatched. The DNA of the CDR3 is TGTGCCAGCTCACCGGGACTAGCGGGGCATACGCAGTATTTT. Translating gives CASSPGLAGHTQYF.

This rearrangement joins TRBV20-1 to TRBJ1-1, with D hard to call. Trimming took off 2 bases at V and 8 bases at J, with 9 bases between the two ends. Germline V lookup: CDR1 DFQATT, CDR2 SNEGSKA (reference sequence). CDR3 length: 11 amino acids. The CDR3 protein is CSARLKPEAFF. The CDR3 DNA reads TGCAGTGCTAGATTAAAGCCGGAAGCTTTCTTT.

The chain recombines TRBV7-9 with TRBJ1-2; D remains ambiguous. Trimming pared 6 bases from V and 5 bases from J, leaving 10 bases between. Germline V CDR1 and CDR2: SEHNR, FQNEAQ (reference sequence). The CDR3 runs to 12 residues. CDR3 amino acids: CASSSDEYGYTF. DNA for the CDR3: TGTGCCAGCAGTTCCGATGAGTATGGCTACACCTTC.

The V gene is TRBV6-6, the J gene TRBJ2-1; D not certain. Germline CDR1 and CDR2: MNHNY and SVGAGI (reference sequence). The CDR3 totals 15 residues. Trimming shortened V by 5 bases and J by 7 bases, and 18 bases separated the two germline ends. CDR3 in amino acids: CASSSREAGLNEQFF. In DNA, the CDR3 is TGTGCCAGCAGTAGCCGAGAGGCTGGATTAAATGAGCAGTTCTTC.

The chain uses TRBV25-1 and TRBJ1-1; D is perhaps TRBD1 (6 bases). This CDR3 has 14 amino acids. Between the trimmed V and J ends, which lost 6 bases and 0 bases, there was a span of 11 bases. Germline V CDR1 and CDR2: MGHDK, SYGVNS. DNA of the CDR3: TGTGCCAGCAGAAACAGGGCAATGAACACTGAAGCTTTCTTT. Translation gives CASRNRAMNTEAFF.

This sequence joins TRBV7-2 and TRBJ1-2; TRBD1 might be the D (6 bases). The CDR3 extends over 16 amino acids. Germline loops: CDR1 SGHTA, CDR2 FQGNSA. With 4 bases removed from V and 4 bases from J, the gap between germline ends came to 19 bases. The CDR3 DNA is TGTGCCAGCAGCTCACATTCCGGGGGGCAAGGCTATGGCTACACCTTC. This sequence encodes CASSSHSGGQGYGYTF.

This clone has more than one count but fewer than ten. The chain uses TRBV28 and TRBJ1-1, with 7 bases fitting TRBD1. In germline, CDR1 is MDHEN, CDR2 SYDVKM. V was pared by 1 base and J by 8 bases, with 7 bases of the junction left unmatched. CDR3 length: 14 amino acids. CDR3: CASSLLQGFREAFF. The DNA of the CDR3 is TGTGCCAGCAGTTTATTACAGGGGTTTAGGGAAGCTTTCTTT. The whole variable domain, remainder taken from reference TRBV28 and TRBJ1-1, is DVKVTQSSRYLVKRTGEKVFLECVQDMDHENMFWYRQDPGLGLRLIYFSYDVKMKEKGDIPEGYSVSREKKERFSLILESASTNQTSMYLCASSLLQGFREAFFGQGTRLTVV.

The chain has TRBV5-1 and TRBJ1-1; D call uncertain. Germline V gene sequence: CDR1 SGHRS, CDR2 YFSETQ. This CDR3 contains 13 residues. With 0 bases removed from V and 1 base from J, the gap between germline ends came to 4 bases. The CDR3 here is CASSLGENTEAFF. The DNA of the CDR3 is TGCGCCAGCAGCTTGGGAGAGAACACTGAAGCTTTCTTT.

This clone was seen once. V usage is TRBV4-3 and J usage is TRBJ2-5; 14 bases align to TRBD2. V shed 2 bases and J 4 bases; nucleotides not matched to a gene: 6. This CDR3 has 17 amino acids. Per the germline V gene, CDR1 is LGHNA and CDR2 is YSLEER. The CDR3 DNA sequence: TGCGCCAGCAGCCAAACCTCCGGACTAGCGGGGGGAGAGACCCAGTACTTC. The encoded protein is CASSQTSGLAGGETQYF.

This chain connects TRBV24-1 to TRBJ1-5; 9 bases match TRBD1. This CDR3 is 15 amino acids long. Looked up from germline, CDR1 is KGHDR and CDR2 is SFDVKD. J gave up 4 bases and V 5 bases, and 5 bases lay outside the gene matches. Here the CDR3 DNA reads TGTGCCACCAGTGGAGAACAGGGGGCGAATCAGCCCCAGCATTTT. Encoded protein: CATSGEQGANQPQHF.

The chain joins TRBV7-2 to TRBJ1-2; TRBD1 is a possible D gene (6 bases). The CDR3 totals 15 residues. CDR1 and CDR2 from the germline V gene are SGHTA and FQGNSA. V lost 4 bases and J lost 4, with 16 bases in between. CDR3 nucleotides: TGTGCCAGCAGCTCCTCGGGACACGACCCCTATGGCTACACCTTC. Translation: CASSSSGHDPYGYTF.

The chain links TRBV6-5 to TRBJ1-2; 7 bases map to TRBD1. This CDR3 is built from 13 residues. CDR1 and CDR2 (germline): MNHEY, SVGAGI. V was clipped by 6 bases and J by 2 bases; unmatched bases: 3. CDR3 in amino acids: CASRPGQNYGYTF. The CDR3 nucleotides are TGTGCCAGCAGACCGGGACAGAACTATGGCTACACCTTC.

The chain couples TRBV19 to TRBJ2-1; 11 positions agree with TRBD2. The germline gives CDR1 LNHDA, CDR2 SQIVND (reference sequence). J was trimmed by 4 bases and V by 5 bases; bases with no gene match: 10. The CDR3 loop spans 17 amino acids. CDR3 protein: CASSGNPSGGFYNEQFF. The CDR3 nucleotides read TGTGCCAGTAGTGGTAACCCTAGCGGGGGGTTTTACAATGAGCAGTTCTTC.

The rearrangement joins TRBV28 to TRBJ1-1, with D possibly matching TRBD1 (5 bases). Germline lookup yields CDR1 MDHEN and CDR2 SYDVKM. The CDR3 extends over 12 amino acids. V lost 6 bases and J lost 6, with 11 bases in between. CDR3 nucleotide sequence: TGTGCCAGCAGCCCGACAGTTCCTGAAGCTTTCTTT. This encodes CASSPTVPEAFF.

This chain links TRBV27 with TRBJ1-6; D uncertain. The germline CDR1 and CDR2 sequences are MNHEY and SMNVEV (reference sequence). CDR3 length equals 14 residues. V lost 4 bases to trimming and J lost 10 bases, with 14 bases between them. CDR3 nucleotide sequence: TGTGCCAGCAGTTGGAGAAGGGAGGGCTCACCCCTCCACTTT. Translation: CASSWRREGSPLHF.

This clone was found once. This chain joins TRBV28 and TRBJ1-4; D is perhaps TRBD1 (6 bases). CDR1 MDHEN and CDR2 SYDVKM come from the germline V gene. This CDR3 has 13 amino acids. V was shortened by 7 bases and J by 4 bases, with 10 bases between the two germline ends. In DNA form, the CDR3 reads TGTGCCAGCACCGACAGGCTTAATGAAAAACTGTTTTTT. Encoded protein: CASTDRLNEKLFF.

The J gene is TRBJ2-3, the V gene TRBV7-3, with TRBD2 matching 14 bases. Germline V gene data show CDR1 as SGHTA and CDR2 as FQGTGA. V lost 5 bases and J lost 3; bases outside the gene matches: 4. This CDR3 has 16 residues. CDR3 in DNA: TGTGCCAGCAGCCCGACTAGCGGGAGGGGAACAGATACGCAGTATTTT. It yields the protein CASSPTSGRGTDTQYF.

V usage is TRBV5-1 and J usage is TRBJ1-1, with a weak D call TRBD1 (6 bases). V was clipped by 5 bases and J by 2 bases, with 10 bases between them. Germline values: CDR1 SGHRS, CDR2 YFSETQ. The CDR3 covers 13 residues. The CDR3 DNA sequence: TGCGCCAGCAGAATGACAGGAAACACTGAAGCTTTCTTT. Protein sequence: CASRMTGNTEAFF.

The V and J genes are TRBV6-5 and TRBJ1-1; D gene ambiguous. CDR1 is MNHEY, CDR2 SVGAGI, per germline. Deletions cut 0 bases from V and 2 bases from J, with 13 bases between. There are 16 residues in the CDR3. CDR3 region: CASSYSILTGNTEAFF. In DNA, the CDR3 is TGTGCCAGCAGTTACTCGATCCTGACGGGAAACACTGAAGCTTTCTTT.

Here the CDR3 reads CASSLTFGGRPDPSTDTQYF. Written as DNA, the CDR3 is TGTGCCAGCAGCCTAACATTCGGCGGGCGCCCCGATCCTAGCACAGATACGCAGTATTTT. The chain recombines TRBV21-1 with TRBJ2-3; TRBD2 is the table's D call and was not checked against the DNA. TRBV21-1 is a pseudogene locus. CDR3 size: 20 residues.

The chain links TRBV5-1 to TRBJ2-7; D call uncertain. CDR1 SGHRS and CDR2 YFSETQ come from the germline V gene. Trimming took off 0 bases at V and 1 base at J, with 5 bases between the two ends. This CDR3 is 13 amino acids long. The CDR3 DNA sequence: TGCGCCAGCAGCTTGGCCAGATCCTACGAGCAGTACTTC. Protein sequence: CASSLARSYEQYF.

This clone was seen only a few times. V gene TRBV5-1 combines with J gene TRBJ2-7, with 7 positions matching TRBD1. This CDR3 spans 15 amino acids. The V segment lost 2 bases and the J segment 4 bases; nucleotides outside the gene matches: 9. CDR1 is SGHRS and CDR2 is YFSETQ in the germline V gene. The CDR3 sequence is CASSFGAGGNYEQYF. The CDR3 DNA reads as TGCGCCAGCAGCTTCGGTGCAGGGGGTAATTACGAGCAGTACTTC.

The chain links TRBV4-3 to TRBJ1-4, with 11 bases identical to TRBD1. CDR1 LGHNA and CDR2 YSLEER come from the germline V gene. The CDR3 is made up of 15 amino acids. V was pared by 7 bases and J by 4 bases, with 5 bases of the junction left unmatched. CDR3 nucleotide sequence: TGCGCCAGCAAGGACAGGGGGCTCGGTAATGAAAAACTGTTTTTT. Encoded protein: CASKDRGLGNEKLFF.

J is TRBJ2-6 and V is TRBV19, with D possibly being TRBD1 (6 bases). V lost 5 bases, J lost 0 bases, and 14 bases lay in between. The CDR3 length is 17 residues. Germline V lookup: CDR1 LNHDA, CDR2 SQIVND (reference sequence). The CDR3 loop is CASSQQGDPSGANVLTF. CDR3 DNA sequence: TGTGCCAGTAGTCAACAGGGCGACCCCTCTGGGGCCAACGTCCTGACTTTC.

This clone was found once. V and J are TRBV18 and TRBJ2-3; 9 bases fit TRBD2. This CDR3 is 15 amino acids long. CDR1 KGHSH and CDR2 LQKENI come from the germline V gene. The J segment lost 0 bases and the V segment lost 5 bases, leaving 3 bases of the junction unmatched. CDR3 DNA sequence: TGTGCCAGCTCAAAACTAGCGGGCAGCACAGATACGCAGTATTTT. Its protein product is CASSKLAGSTDTQYF. Full variable domain (remainder filled in from reference TRBV18 and TRBJ2-3): NAGVMQNPRHLVRRRGQEARLRCSPMKGHSHVYWYRQLPEEGLKFMVYLQKENIIDESGMPKERFSAEFPKEGPSILRIQQVVRGDSAAYFCASSKLAGSTDTQYFGPGTRLTVL.

This clone was detected once. The rearrangement uses TRBV27 and TRBJ2-7; 11 bases align to TRBD1. Trimming removed 5 bases from V and 5 bases from J; junction bases left unmatched: 11. This CDR3 spans 16 amino acids. CDR1 MNHEY and CDR2 SMNVEV come from the germline V gene (reference sequence). CDR3 DNA: TGTGCCAGCAGTCCCTGGCGGGGACAGGGGGGCGACGAGCAGTACTTC. This gives the protein CASSPWRGQGGDEQYF.

The chain joins TRBV11-2 to TRBJ2-3, with 8 positions matching TRBD2. The CDR3 is made up of 16 amino acids. Losses at the gene ends were 5 bases for V and 6 bases for J; bases not matched to a gene: 13. Germline CDR1 SGHAT, CDR2 FQNNGV. CDR3 loop: CASSVSWAGGMDTQYF. The CDR3 DNA is TGTGCCAGCAGCGTTAGTTGGGCGGGGGGCATGGATACGCAGTATTTT.

This chain joins TRBV19 and TRBJ2-1, with 8 bases lining up with TRBD2. The CDR3 has 18 amino acids. Germline V gives CDR1 LNHDA, CDR2 SQIVND (reference sequence). With V trimmed by 1 base and J by 0 bases, 8 bases remained unmatched. CDR3 region: CASSIVHKSGSSYNEQFF. The DNA for the CDR3 is TGTGCCAGTAGTATAGTCCACAAAAGCGGGAGCTCCTACAATGAGCAGTTCTTC.

The V gene is TRBV6-6, the J gene TRBJ1-5; 7 bases line up with TRBD1. The CDR3 has 14 residues. V lost 8 bases to trimming and J lost 1 base; unmatched junction nucleotides: 5. Germline-derived CDR1 and CDR2 are MNHNY and SVGAGI (reference sequence). CDR3 protein: CASRGQASNQPQHF. The CDR3, as DNA: TGTGCCAGCCGCGGACAGGCGAGCAATCAGCCCCAGCATTTT.